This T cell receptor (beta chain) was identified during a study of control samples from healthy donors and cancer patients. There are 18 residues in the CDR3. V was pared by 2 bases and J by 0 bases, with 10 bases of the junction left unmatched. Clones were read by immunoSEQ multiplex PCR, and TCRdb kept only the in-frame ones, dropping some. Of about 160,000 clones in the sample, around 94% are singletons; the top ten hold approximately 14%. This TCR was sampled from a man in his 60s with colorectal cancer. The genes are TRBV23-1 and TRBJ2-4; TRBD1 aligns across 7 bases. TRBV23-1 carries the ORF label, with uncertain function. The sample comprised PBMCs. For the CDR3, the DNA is TGCGCCAGCAGTCAACCGGACAGGCGAAAACTAGCCAAAAACATTCAGTACTTC. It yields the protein CASSQPDRRKLAKNIQYF.